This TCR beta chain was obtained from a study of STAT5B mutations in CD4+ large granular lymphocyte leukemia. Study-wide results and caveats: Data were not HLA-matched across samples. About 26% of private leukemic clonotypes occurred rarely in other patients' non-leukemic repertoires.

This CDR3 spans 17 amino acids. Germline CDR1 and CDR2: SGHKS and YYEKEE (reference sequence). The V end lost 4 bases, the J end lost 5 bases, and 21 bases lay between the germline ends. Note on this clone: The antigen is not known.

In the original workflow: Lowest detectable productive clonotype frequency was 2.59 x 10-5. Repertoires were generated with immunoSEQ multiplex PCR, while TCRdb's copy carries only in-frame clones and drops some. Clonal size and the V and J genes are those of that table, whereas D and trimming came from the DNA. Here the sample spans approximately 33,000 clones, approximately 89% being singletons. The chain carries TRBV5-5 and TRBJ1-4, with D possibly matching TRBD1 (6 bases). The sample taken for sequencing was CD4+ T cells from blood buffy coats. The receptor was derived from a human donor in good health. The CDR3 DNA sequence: TGTGCCAGCAGCCTACTACTGACAGGCGCTAGGAATGAAAAACTGTTTTTT. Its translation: CASSLLLTGARNEKLFF.